A single sample is the source of the 7 T cell receptor beta chains below, sequenced in a study of regulatory T cells in long-lasting Graves disease. Sequencing libraries for TCR beta were prepared with iRepertoire HTBI primers and Arm-PCR of CDR3 regions. TCRdb used MiXCR to reprocess the multiplex PCR reads, holding one entry per CDR3 protein. The table shows about 540,000 distinct CDR3 sequences, with about 13% occurring only once. Noted time point: newly diagnosed GD, antithyroid drugs for less than 3 months. TCR sequences were obtained from RNA taken from PBMCs. This same sample was also part of a study on T cells in Graves' hyperthyroidism and ophthalmopathy.

Sequenced here: peripheral blood mononuclear cells (PBMCs), sampled at new diagnosis, from a patient treated with antithyroid drugs. All receptors come from a young man with Graves disease.

The chain couples TRBV19 to TRBJ2-1, with D perhaps matching TRBD1 (5 bases). Germline values: CDR1 LNHDA, CDR2 SQIVND (reference sequence). Trimming left V 4 bases short and J 0 bases short, with 13 bases between. CDR3 length: 16 amino acids. The CDR3 DNA follows: TGTGCCAGTAGTAAAGGTGGGGCGGTCTCCTACAATGAGCAGTTCTTC. It codes for CASSKGGAVSYNEQFF.

This clonotype occurred many times. J is TRBJ2-5 and V is TRBV3-1; D not resolved. The germline gives CDR1 LGHDT, CDR2 YNNKEL (reference sequence). This CDR3 region has 14 residues. V lost 0 bases to trimming and J lost 2 bases, with 7 bases between them. The CDR3 DNA reads as TGTGCCAGCAGCCAAGAGCCCGGTCAAGAGACCCAGTACTTC. Protein: CASSQEPGQETQYF.

This clonotype was found a few times. Just one base apart from a much larger clone, this may be a read error. The chain uses TRBV28 and TRBJ1-5; 9 positions match TRBD1. CDR3 size: 14 residues. The germline gives CDR1 MDHEN, CDR2 SYDVKM. Here the CDR3 DNA reads TGTGCCGGCAGTTTGGGACAGGGTCACCAGCCCCAGCATTTT. It yields the protein CAGSLGQGHQPQHF.

This clonotype came up many times. The chain joins TRBV15 to TRBJ2-1; 9 positions agree with TRBD1. The CDR3 is 15 amino acids. With V trimmed by 3 bases and J by 6 bases, 6 bases remained unmatched. Germline-derived CDR1 and CDR2 are LNHNV and YYDKDF (reference sequence). CDR3 bases: TGTGCCACCAGCAGGCGACAGGGGGATGTCAATGAGCAGTTCTTC. Amino acid sequence: CATSRRQGDVNEQFF.

Worth noting for this clonotype: One junction end disagrees with the germline gene, perhaps due to a read error. V is TRBV7-9 and J is TRBJ1-1; possibly TRBD1 for D (5 bases). The CDR3 has 14 amino acids. Germline V gives CDR1 SEHNR, CDR2 FQNEAQ (reference sequence). The CDR3 nucleotides are TGTGCCAGCAGCTGGGGACGGGTGAACACTGTAGCTTTCTTT. Amino acid sequence: CASSWGRVNTVAFF.

This clonotype was detected ten times or more. This sequence joins TRBV5-1 and TRBJ2-4; no firm D call. CDR3 length: 16 residues. V lost 1 base, J lost 0 bases, and 11 bases lay in between. The germline V gene encodes CDR1 SGHRS and CDR2 YFSETQ. CDR3 amino acids: CASSLRTDLAKNIQYF. Here the CDR3 DNA reads TGCGCCAGCAGCTTGAGGACGGATCTAGCCAAAAACATTCAGTACTTC.

This clonotype occurred a few times. The chain joins TRBV11-2 to TRBJ2-3; TRBD2 agrees at 13 bases. V gave up 5 bases and J gave up 3 bases; unmatched junction bases: 5. Germline assignment: CDR1 SGHAT and CDR2 FQNNGV. The CDR3 sequence is 16 residues long. The DNA of the CDR3 is TGTGCCAGCAGCCGGACTAGCGGGAGCCCGACAGATACGCAGTATTTT. This sequence encodes CASSRTSGSPTDTQYF.